Listed here are 24 T cell receptor beta chains from one sample, sequenced in a study of cytomegalovirus exposure and HLA in healthy donors. Amplification used 60 Vbeta primers and 13 Jbeta primers. Libraries were prepared by immunoSEQ multiplex PCR; TCRdb keeps only in-frame clonotypes and omits some of them. The data hold 100,000 to 150,000 clones, with 74% observed a single time. The sequencing input was PBMCs. The receptors derive from a woman aged 50 to 65 in good health and CMV-seropositive.

A single count supports this clone. As DNA, the CDR3 is TGTGCCATCAGTGAGGGGACACAGGGGGGCGAAAAACTGTTTTTT. It translates to CAISEGTQGGEKLFF. The chain employs TRBV10-3 and TRBJ1-4; 8 bases agree with TRBD1. Germline V gene lookup returns CDR1 ENHRY and CDR2 SYGVKD. CDR3 length: 15 residues. The V segment lost 2 bases and the J segment 8 bases; nucleotides outside the gene matches: 7.

This sequence joins TRBV19 and TRBJ2-7; D remains unclear. The CDR3 consists of 12 residues. V gave up 7 bases and J gave up 2 bases, with 9 bases separating them. Germline values: CDR1 LNHDA, CDR2 SQIVND (reference sequence). CDR3 sequence (DNA): TGTGCCAGTAAGTCCGAGGCCTACGAGCAGTACTTC. Its protein product is CASKSEAYEQYF.

This clone has a single count. The chain links TRBV19 to TRBJ1-1; 7 nucleotides align to TRBD1. The germline V gene has CDR1 LNHDA and CDR2 SQIVND (reference sequence). V dropped 5 bases and J dropped 0; count of bases not matched to a gene: 0. The CDR3 length is 13 residues. The CDR3 region is CASSDRVNTEAFF. CDR3 nucleotides: TGTGCCAGTAGTGACAGGGTGAACACTGAAGCTTTCTTT.

The chain recombines TRBV5-1 with TRBJ2-2; D ambiguous. There are 15 residues in the CDR3. Trimming shortened V by 3 bases and J by 1 base, and 10 bases separated the two germline ends. Per the germline V gene, CDR1 is SGHRS and CDR2 is YFSETQ. CDR3 coding DNA: TGCGCCAGCAGCTATGACTCCCGGAACACCGGGGAGCTGTTTTTT. This codes for CASSYDSRNTGELFF.

For this clone: The junction shows a germline mismatch at one end, possibly a read error. The rearrangement links TRBV9 to TRBJ2-5; TRBD2 agrees at 10 bases. The CDR3 sequence is 15 residues long. The germline CDR1 and CDR2 sequences are SGDLS and YYNGEE. The CDR3 loop is CPSSVEGLAVETQYF. CDR3 DNA sequence: TGTCCCAGCAGCGTAGAAGGACTAGCGGTGGAGACCCAGTACTTC. Complete variable domain (other parts from reference TRBV9 and TRBJ2-5): DSGVTQTPKHLITATGQRVTLRCSPRSGDLSVYWYQQSLDQGLQFLIQYYNGEERAKGNILERFSAQQFPDLHSELNLSSLELGDSALYFCPSSVEGLAVETQYFGPGTRLLVL.

The J gene is TRBJ1-2, the V gene TRBV6-1; possible D gene TRBD1, 5 bases. CDR1 and CDR2 from the germline V gene are MNHNS and SASEGT. The CDR3 covers 13 residues. V was pared by 7 bases and J by 3 bases, with 12 bases between. The DNA of the CDR3 is TGTGCCAGCACGAGAGCCAGGGACTATGGCTACACCTTC. As protein: CASTRARDYGYTF.

This clone was seen a handful of times. The rearrangement uses TRBV13 and TRBJ2-5; 7 nucleotides agree with TRBD1. Germline lookup yields CDR1 PRHDT and CDR2 FYEKMQ (reference sequence). Unmatched junction bases numbered 6, after V lost 4 bases and J lost 4 bases. CDR3 length equals 14 residues. CDR3: CASSSTRTGETQYF. The CDR3 DNA is TGTGCCAGCAGCTCTACCCGGACAGGAGAGACCCAGTACTTC.

This sequence joins TRBV9 and TRBJ2-1; 10 bases are shared with TRBD2. Germline assignment: CDR1 SGDLS and CDR2 YYNGEE. Trimming cost V 0 bases and J 3 bases; bases outside gene matches: 6. The CDR3 runs to 17 residues. CDR3 in DNA: TGTGCCAGCAGCGTAGCTACCGGACTAGCGGTCTACAATGAGCAGTTCTTC. Amino acids: CASSVATGLAVYNEQFF. The full variable domain, in which reference TRBV9 and TRBJ2-1 provide the parts outside the CDR3, is DSGVTQTPKHLITATGQRVTLRCSPRSGDLSVYWYQQSLDQGLQFLIQYYNGEERAKGNILERFSAQQFPDLHSELNLSSLELGDSALYFCASSVATGLAVYNEQFFGPGTRLTVL.

The chain employs TRBV7-6 and TRBJ1-4; 9 bases align to TRBD1. V gave up 5 bases and J gave up 7 bases; unmatched junction bases: 14. The germline V gene encodes CDR1 SGHVS and CDR2 FNYEAQ. CDR3 length: 17 residues. The CDR3 bases are TGTGCCAGCAGCCGAGCCCACAGGGGGACAGGGTTTGAAAAACTGTTTTTT. Amino acid sequence: CASSRAHRGTGFEKLFF.

This clone has only a few counts. The chain is built from TRBV6-1 and TRBJ2-7; TRBD2 aligns across 9 bases. V lost 0 bases, J lost 7 bases, and 16 bases stayed unmatched. The germline V gene encodes CDR1 MNHNS and CDR2 SASEGT. The CDR3 runs to 18 residues. The CDR3 spells CASSEALHGAGGSLEQYF. CDR3 nucleotide sequence: TGTGCCAGCAGTGAAGCGCTTCACGGAGCGGGGGGCTCCCTAGAGCAGTACTTC.

This rearrangement joins TRBV27 to TRBJ1-5; D unclear. Germline V lookup: CDR1 MNHEY, CDR2 SMNVEV (reference sequence). V lost 2 bases to trimming and J lost 3 bases, with 14 bases between them. The CDR3 is 16 residues long. The CDR3 nucleotides read TGTGCCAGCAGTTTAAGGTGGCAGAGGATCAATCAGCCCCAGCATTTT. Protein: CASSLRWQRINQPQHF.

The rearrangement uses TRBV6-1 and TRBJ2-7; D may be TRBD2 (7 bases). The CDR3 runs 14 residues. Between the trimmed V and J ends, which lost 5 bases and 3 bases, there was a span of 14 bases. Germline CDR1 reads MNHNS; CDR2 reads SASEGT. CDR3 in DNA: TGTGCCAGCAGTAACAGGGAGGGGGGCTACGAGCAGTACTTC. Its protein is CASSNREGGYEQYF.

This sequence joins TRBV6-5 and TRBJ2-7, with D hard to call. CDR3 length equals 15 residues. CDR1 and CDR2 (germline): MNHEY, SVGAGI. Trimming pared 5 bases from V and 1 base from J, leaving 15 bases between. CDR3 amino acids: CASSRMELNSYEQYF. The DNA for the CDR3 is TGTGCCAGCAGTCGGATGGAGCTTAATTCCTACGAGCAGTACTTC.

J is TRBJ1-5 and V is TRBV6-5; D gene ambiguous. The germline V gene encodes CDR1 MNHEY and CDR2 SVGAGI. This CDR3 has 13 amino acids. Trimming took 4 bases from V and 2 from J, leaving 6 bases between them. DNA of the CDR3: TGTGCCAGCAGTTTTCGGGGCAATCAGCCCCAGCATTTT. Translation gives CASSFRGNQPQHF.

CDR3: CASSYYGEQYF. DNA for the CDR3: TGTGCCAGCAGTTACTACGGCGAGCAGTACTTC. This chain joins TRBV6-6 and TRBJ2-7; D call uncertain. The CDR3 length is 11 residues. Trimming cost V 1 base and J 6 bases, with 4 bases left between them. The germline CDR1 and CDR2 sequences are MNHNY and SVGAGI (reference sequence).

The chain has TRBV10-3 and TRBJ1-1; tentative D call: TRBD1 (6 bases). Trimming pared 7 bases from V and 2 bases from J, leaving 14 bases between. CDR1 is ENHRY, CDR2 SYGVKD, per germline. This CDR3 contains 14 residues. CDR3 sequence reads: CAITPGTLNTEAFF. The CDR3 nucleotides are TGTGCCATCACACCCGGGACACTAAACACTGAAGCTTTCTTT.

The chain has TRBV19 and TRBJ1-5; D perhaps matches TRBD1 (5 bases). The germline V gene encodes CDR1 LNHDA and CDR2 SQIVND (reference sequence). The CDR3 contains 16 residues. V was shortened by 0 bases and J by 5 bases, with 14 bases between the two germline ends. CDR3: CASSIDGTRGDQPQHF. The CDR3 bases are TGTGCCAGTAGTATAGACGGGACTCGTGGGGATCAGCCCCAGCATTTT.

V is TRBV6-1 and J is TRBJ2-3, with 12 bases lining up with TRBD2. After removal of 3 bases from V and 5 bases from J, the junction contained 0 bases not matched to a gene. The CDR3 contains 14 residues. In germline, CDR1 is MNHNS, CDR2 SASEGT. The DNA of the CDR3 is TGTGCCAGCAGTGAGACTAGCGGGGGAGATACGCAGTATTTT. It specifies CASSETSGGDTQYF.

The CDR3 nucleotides are TGTGCCAGCAGCCAGGGACAGGCCGGAAACACCATATATTTT. Translated: CASSQGQAGNTIYF. The chain is built from TRBV9 and TRBJ1-3, with 8 bases aligning to TRBD1. J was trimmed by 4 bases and V by 4 bases; bases with no gene match: 4. The CDR3 runs to 14 residues. The V gene's germline CDR1 is SGDLS and CDR2 YYNGEE.

The chain recombines TRBV27 with TRBJ2-3; D unclear. V was trimmed by 6 bases and J by 4 bases, leaving 11 bases between them. The CDR3 totals 13 residues. CDR1 is MNHEY and CDR2 is SMNVEV in the germline V gene (reference sequence). The CDR3 region is CASRILEADTQYF. In DNA form, the CDR3 reads TGTGCCAGCAGAATTCTCGAGGCAGATACGCAGTATTTT.

This clone was detected only once. The gene calls are TRBV27 and TRBJ1-1; a possible D gene is TRBD1 (6 bases). CDR1 and CDR2 from the germline V gene are MNHEY and SMNVEV (reference sequence). The germline V and J ends were trimmed by 6 bases and 3 bases, with 17 bases remaining between them. The CDR3 consists of 15 residues. The CDR3 DNA reads as TGTGCCAGCAGCCCATACAGGGAATTCGACACTGAAGCTTTCTTT. Its translation is CASSPYREFDTEAFF.

The chain couples TRBV30 to TRBJ1-1, with TRBD1 as a possible D gene (6 bases). The CDR3 spans 14 residues. V dropped 1 base and J dropped 6 bases, with 15 bases sitting between them. The germline gives CDR1 GTSNPN, CDR2 SVGIG (reference sequence). CDR3 region: CAWSASGESPEAFF. The CDR3 bases are TGTGCCTGGAGTGCCTCAGGGGAAAGCCCTGAAGCTTTCTTT.

The chain uses TRBV7-9 and TRBJ1-4; TRBD1 is a possible D gene (5 bases). The CDR3 consists of 15 residues. Germline loops: CDR1 SEHNR, CDR2 FQNEAQ (reference sequence). Trimming removed 5 bases from V and 8 bases from J, with 18 bases in between. This CDR3 reads CASSPSGGLGEKLFF. The CDR3 DNA reads as TGTGCCAGCAGCCCTTCTGGGGGGTTGGGGGAAAAACTGTTTTTT. The full variable domain, its missing parts supplied by reference TRBV7-9 and TRBJ1-4, is DTGVSQNPRHKITKRGQNVTFRCDPISEHNRLYWYRQTLGQGPEFLTYFQNEAQLEKSRLLSDRFSAERPKGSFSTLEIQRTEQGDSAMYLCASSPSGGLGEKLFFGSGTQLSVL.

This clone was observed a handful of times. The chain has TRBV9 and TRBJ1-3; D ambiguous. Deletions cut 0 bases from V and 0 bases from J, with 4 bases between. From germline, CDR1 is SGDLS and CDR2 YYNGEE. This CDR3 comprises 14 residues. In DNA form, the CDR3 reads TGTGCCAGCAGCGTAGCAGACTCTGGAAACACCATATATTTT. Translation: CASSVADSGNTIYF.